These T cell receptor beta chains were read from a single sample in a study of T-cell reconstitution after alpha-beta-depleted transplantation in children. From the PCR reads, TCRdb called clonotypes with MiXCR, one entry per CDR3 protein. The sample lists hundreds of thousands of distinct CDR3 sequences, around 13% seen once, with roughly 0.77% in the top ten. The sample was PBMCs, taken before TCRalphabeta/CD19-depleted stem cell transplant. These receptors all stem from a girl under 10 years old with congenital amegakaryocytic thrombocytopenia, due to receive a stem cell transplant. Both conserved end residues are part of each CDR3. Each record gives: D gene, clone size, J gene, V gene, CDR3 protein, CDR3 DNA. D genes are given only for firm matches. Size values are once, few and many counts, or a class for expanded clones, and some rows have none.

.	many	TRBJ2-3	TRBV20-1	CSAPHLGDTQYF	TGCAGTGCTCCCCACCTGGGAGATACGCAGTATTTT
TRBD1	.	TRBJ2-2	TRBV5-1	CASSLTGVTRSTGELFF	TGCGCCAGCAGCTTGACAGGGGTTACGCGAAGCACCGGGGAGCTGTTTTTT
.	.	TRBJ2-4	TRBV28	CARGLGQLCWAGNIQYF	TGTGCCAGGGGCCTGGGGCAGCTCTGCTGGGCCGGGAACATTCAGTACTTC
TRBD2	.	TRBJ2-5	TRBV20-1	CSARYPGLAGNPIETQYF	TGCAGTGCTAGATACCCCGGACTAGCGGGGAACCCCATCGAGACCCAGTACTTC
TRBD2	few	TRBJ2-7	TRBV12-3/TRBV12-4	CASRRTSAEQYF	TGTGCCAGCAGGAGGACTAGCGCCGAGCAGTACTTC
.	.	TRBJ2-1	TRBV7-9	CASSLAQGGAYNEQFF	TGTGCCAGCAGCTTAGCCCAGGGGGGAGCATACAATGAGCAGTTCTTC
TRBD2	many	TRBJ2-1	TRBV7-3	CASSLSGRTYNEQFF	TGTGCCAGCAGTCTCAGCGGGAGGACCTACAATGAGCAGTTCTTC
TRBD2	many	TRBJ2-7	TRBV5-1	CASSLTPASGSYEQYF	TGCGCCAGCAGCTTGACTCCGGCTAGCGGATCCTACGAGCAGTACTTC
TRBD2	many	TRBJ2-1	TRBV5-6	CASSFIWTSVNEQFF	TGTGCCAGCAGCTTCATTTGGACTAGCGTCAATGAGCAGTTCTTC
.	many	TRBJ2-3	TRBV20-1	CSARGGTPGGTDTQYF	TGCAGTGCTAGAGGCGGAACCCCAGGGGGCACAGATACGCAGTATTTT
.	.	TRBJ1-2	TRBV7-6	CASSRARDNYFNYGYTF	TGTGCCAGCAGCCGCGCGAGGGACAACTATTTTAACTATGGCTACACCTTC
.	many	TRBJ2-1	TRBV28	CASSLYQGYNEQFF	TGTGCCAGCAGTTTATACCAGGGTTACAATGAGCAGTTCTTC
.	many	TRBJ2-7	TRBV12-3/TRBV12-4	CASRRDVTSYEQYF	TGTGCCAGCAGACGGGACGTGACTTCCTACGAGCAGTACTTC
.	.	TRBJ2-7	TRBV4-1	CASSQQSSGSGYEQYF	TGCGCCAGCAGCCAACAATCCTCCGGGAGTGGGTACGAGCAGTACTTC
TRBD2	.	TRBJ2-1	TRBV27	CAAGGGGSYNEQFF	TGTGCCGCGGGAGGTGGGGGCTCCTACAATGAGCAGTTCTTC
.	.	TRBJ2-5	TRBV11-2	CASSLSPMRAGPQETQYF	TGTGCCAGCAGCTTATCCCCTATGAGGGCAGGACCTCAAGAGACCCAGTACTTC
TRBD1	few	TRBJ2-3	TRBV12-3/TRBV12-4	CASRKGTGGTDTQYF	TGTGCCAGCAGGAAAGGGACAGGGGGAACAGATACGCAGTATTTT
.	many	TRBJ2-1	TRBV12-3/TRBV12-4	CASSLLDVGNEQFF	TGTGCCAGCAGTTTACTTGATGTTGGCAATGAGCAGTTCTTC
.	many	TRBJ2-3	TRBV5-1	CASSSGAGSDPDWDTQYF	TGCGCCAGCAGCTCCGGGGCGGGGAGCGACCCAGATTGGGATACGCAGTATTTT
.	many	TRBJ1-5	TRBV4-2	CASSQDQGGQPQHF	TGTGCCAGCAGCCAAGATCAAGGGGGGCAGCCCCAGCATTTT
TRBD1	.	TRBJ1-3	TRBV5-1	CASSLESQGAYSGNTIYF	TGCGCCAGCAGCTTGGAATCCCAGGGGGCCTACTCTGGAAACACCATATATTTT
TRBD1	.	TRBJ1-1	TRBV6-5	CASSLRGGDAEAFF	TGTGCCAGCAGTCTCAGGGGGGGAGATGCTGAAGCTTTCTTT
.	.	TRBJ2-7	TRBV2	CASSVGRGYEQYF	TGTGCCAGCAGTGTGGGCAGGGGATACGAGCAGTACTTC
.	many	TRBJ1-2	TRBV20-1	CSASIEPYGYTF	TGCAGTGCTAGCATCGAGCCCTATGGCTACACCTTC
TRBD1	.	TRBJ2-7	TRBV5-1	CASSRGQGDNEQYF	TGCGCCAGCAGCCGAGGACAGGGTGACAACGAGCAGTACTTC
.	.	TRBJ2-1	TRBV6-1	CASLWRTHNEQFF	TGTGCCAGCCTTTGGAGGACCCACAATGAGCAGTTCTTC
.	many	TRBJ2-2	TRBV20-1	CSARNWQNTGELFF	TGCAGTGCTAGAAACTGGCAGAACACCGGGGAGCTGTTTTTT
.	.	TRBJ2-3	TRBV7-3	CASSELGTPRPTDTQYF	TGTGCCAGCAGCGAGCTCGGGACTCCCAGACCGACAGATACGCAGTATTTT
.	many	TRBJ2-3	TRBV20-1	CSAFHTSSVDTQYF	TGCAGTGCTTTCCACACCTCTAGCGTAGATACGCAGTATTTT